This T cell receptor (beta chain) was found in a study of molecular identifiers for immune sequencing clone quantification (dated by TCRdb to the late 2010s). Background on the whole study: In a replicate experiment, RNA from roughly 21,000 or 96,000 naive CD8 T cells was split into five aliquots, four of which were sequenced. CD8 T cells were used in a methods study to benchmark molecular-identifier clustering-based TCR repertoire sequencing (MIDCIRS) and TCR RNA copy counting.

Results and caveats for the whole study, not just this receptor: Around 2.9 recovered TCR RNA copies per cell were obtained by modeling, versus about 9.7 by digital PCR, implying a capture efficiency of roughly 32%. In CMV-specific effector cells, clones with more than 20 RNA copies accounted for over 97% of molecules, whereas in naive cells such clones accounted for under 1%. Naive libraries contained spiked-in Jurkat TCR RNA (roughly 10 copies' worth), which is not part of the donor repertoire. Highly expanded clone sizes could be underestimated if identical TCR molecules share a barcode. Without barcode sub-clustering, chimeric consensus sequences inflated TCR diversity; chimeras reached as high as 47%. Spiked-in Jurkat TCR RNA equivalent to a single cell was reported to be detectable even among over 800,000 naive CD8 T cells.

In the germline V gene, CDR1 corresponds to MDHEN and CDR2 to SYDVKM. The CDR3, cysteine through phenylalanine, is 14 amino acids long. CDR3 DNA is the only sequence kept; it has 42 bases, read in frame from the first base. As regards this clonotype: Its antigen remains unidentified. The junction and the germline gene differ at one end; a read error may be behind it.

Receptor amplification or capture employed PCR. TCRdb shows the sequencer as NextSeq 500. Bulk TCR libraries were generated as previously described, with the TCR primers listed in Table S5 used. Purification of total RNA was performed with the Qiagen AllPrep DNA/RNA kit. Reads from multiple sequencing runs of the same library were pooled before analysis. The source study handled its data this way. Only reads with exact TCR constant sequence were kept, trimmed to 150 nt, and grouped by their 12-nt molecular barcodes. Reads within each barcode group were sub-clustered using a 15% Levenshtein threshold, and quality-weighted consensus sequences were constructed for each RNA molecule. Non-functional sequences were removed, as were lower-count sequences one edit away from another. Barcode sub-clusters with fewer than 20% of the maximum read count were removed, based on fitting two negative binomial distributions. TCRdb's own reprocessing of the public reads used fastp at Q25 and MiXCR and kept productive beta chains. Rows merge per CDR3 protein into single entries with the most common DNA and genes. TCRdb, not the authors, supplied the V and J calls. The sample yields under 800,000 distinct CDR3 sequences; roughly 23% were counted once. Clones ranked in the top ten supply 0.7% to 0.95% of the sample.

Libraries of naive CD8 T cells were built from anywhere between roughly 17,000 and 1,100,000 sorted cells, with 10%, 30% or 50% of the purified RNA used. On a BD FACSAria II, naive CD8 T cells were FACS-sorted as CD8+CD4-CCR7+CD45RA+ and collected into RLT Plus buffer. To test detection sensitivity, Jurkat RNA equal to approximately ten TCR copies was added to samples of about 19,000-1,100,000 naive CD8 T cells. Enrichment of CD8 T cells was done with RosetteSep CD8+ T Cell Enrichment Cocktail plus Ficoll-Paque, and ACK red cell lysis came afterward. The chain uses TRBV28 and TRBJ2-5; 7 middle bases align to TRBD1. The TCR comes from a human donor in good health. Some libraries in this study had Jurkat cell RNA spiked in. The specimen sequenced was naive CD8+ T cells from blood, with Jurkat cell RNA spiked in. Per the publication, the cell subset or site label means: FACS-sorted CD8+CD4-CCR7+CD45RA+ naive T cells. The nucleotide sequence reads as follows: TGTGCCAGCAGCTACAGACAGGGACGAGAGGCCCAGTACTTC. Its amino acids are CASSYRQGREAQYF. The full variable domain, with segments outside the CDR3 supplied by the reference TRBV28 and TRBJ2-5 proteins, appears as DVKVTQSSRYLVKRTGEKVFLECVQDMDHENMFWYRQDPGLGLRLIYFSYDVKMKEKGDIPEGYSVSREKKERFSLILESASTNQTSMYLCASSYRQGREAQYFGPGTRLLVL.